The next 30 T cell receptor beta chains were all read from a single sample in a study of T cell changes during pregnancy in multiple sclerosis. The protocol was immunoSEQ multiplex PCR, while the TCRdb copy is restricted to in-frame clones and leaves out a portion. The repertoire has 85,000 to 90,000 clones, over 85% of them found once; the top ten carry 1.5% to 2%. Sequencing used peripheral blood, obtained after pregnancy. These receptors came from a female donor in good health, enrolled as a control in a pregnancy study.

The CDR3: CASTGTGGTGELFF. CDR3 bases: TGTGCCAGCACCGGGACAGGGGGAACCGGGGAGCTGTTTTTT. The rearrangement uses TRBV28 and TRBJ2-2; 11 bases match TRBD1. The CDR3 is 14 residues long. Trimming took 7 bases from V and 5 from J; bases not matched to a gene: 3. From germline, CDR1 is MDHEN and CDR2 SYDVKM.

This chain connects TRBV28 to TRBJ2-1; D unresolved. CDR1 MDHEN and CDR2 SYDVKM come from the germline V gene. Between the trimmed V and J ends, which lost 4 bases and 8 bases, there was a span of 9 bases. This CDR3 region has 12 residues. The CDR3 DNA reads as TGTGCCAGCAGTTCCCCGTACTATGAGCAGTTCTTC. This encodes CASSSPYYEQFF.

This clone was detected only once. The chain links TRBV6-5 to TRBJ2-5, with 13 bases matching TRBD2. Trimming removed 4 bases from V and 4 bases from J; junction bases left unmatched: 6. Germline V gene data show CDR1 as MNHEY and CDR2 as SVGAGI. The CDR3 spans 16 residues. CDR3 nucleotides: TGTGCCAGCAGTTCCTTACTAGCGGGAGGGCCAGAGACCCAGTACTTC. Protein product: CASSSLLAGGPETQYF.

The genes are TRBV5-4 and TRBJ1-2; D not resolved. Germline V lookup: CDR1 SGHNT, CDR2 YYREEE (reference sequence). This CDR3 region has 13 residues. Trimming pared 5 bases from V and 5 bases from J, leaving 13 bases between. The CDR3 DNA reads TGTGCCAGCAGTTCGCCTTCGAGTTATGGCTACACCTTC. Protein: CASSSPSSYGYTF.

CDR3 loop: CASSLLAGEDNEQFF. The CDR3 nucleotides are TGCGCCAGCAGCTTACTAGCGGGAGAAGACAATGAGCAGTTCTTC. The chain is built from TRBV5-1 and TRBJ2-1; 11 bases are a match to TRBD2. CDR1 and CDR2 from the germline V gene are SGHRS and YFSETQ. Trimming took 2 bases from V and 5 from J; bases not matched to a gene: 3. The CDR3 covers 15 residues.

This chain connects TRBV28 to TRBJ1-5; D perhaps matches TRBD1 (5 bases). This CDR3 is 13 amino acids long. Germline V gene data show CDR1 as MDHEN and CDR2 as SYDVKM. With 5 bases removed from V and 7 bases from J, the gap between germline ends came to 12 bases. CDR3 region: CASSLTQGQPQHF. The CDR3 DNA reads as TGTGCCAGCAGTCTAACCCAGGGCCAGCCCCAGCATTTT.

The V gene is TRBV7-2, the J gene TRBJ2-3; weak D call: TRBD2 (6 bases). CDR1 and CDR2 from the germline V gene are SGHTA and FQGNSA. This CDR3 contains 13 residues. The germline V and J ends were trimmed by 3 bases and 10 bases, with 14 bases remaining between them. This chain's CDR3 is CASSLGRERSQYF. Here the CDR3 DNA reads TGTGCCAGCAGCTTGGGCCGGGAGCGCTCGCAGTATTTT.

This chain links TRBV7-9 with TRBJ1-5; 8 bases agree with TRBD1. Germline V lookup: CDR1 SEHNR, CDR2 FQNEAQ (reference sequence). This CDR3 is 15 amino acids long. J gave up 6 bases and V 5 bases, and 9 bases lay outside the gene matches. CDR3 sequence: CASSRGQGAGQPQHF. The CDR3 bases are TGTGCCAGCAGCCGCGGACAGGGAGCAGGTCAGCCCCAGCATTTT. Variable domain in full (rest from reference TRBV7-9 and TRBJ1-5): DTGVSQNPRHKITKRGQNVTFRCDPISEHNRLYWYRQTLGQGPEFLTYFQNEAQLEKSRLLSDRFSAERPKGSFSTLEIQRTEQGDSAMYLCASSRGQGAGQPQHFGDGTRLSIL.

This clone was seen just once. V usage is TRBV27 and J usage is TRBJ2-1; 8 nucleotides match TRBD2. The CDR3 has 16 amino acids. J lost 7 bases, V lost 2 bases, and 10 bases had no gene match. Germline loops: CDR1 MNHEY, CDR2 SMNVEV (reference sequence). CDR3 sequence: CASSLRQAGGGNEQFF. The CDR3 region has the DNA TGTGCCAGCAGTTTACGGCAGGCGGGAGGAGGGAATGAGCAGTTCTTC.

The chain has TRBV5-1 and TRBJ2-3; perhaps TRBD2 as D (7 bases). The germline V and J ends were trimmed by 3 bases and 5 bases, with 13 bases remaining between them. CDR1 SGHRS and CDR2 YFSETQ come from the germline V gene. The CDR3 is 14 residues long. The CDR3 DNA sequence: TGCGCCAGCAGCTATGGGGGGGCGGGAGATACGCAGTATTTT. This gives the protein CASSYGGAGDTQYF.

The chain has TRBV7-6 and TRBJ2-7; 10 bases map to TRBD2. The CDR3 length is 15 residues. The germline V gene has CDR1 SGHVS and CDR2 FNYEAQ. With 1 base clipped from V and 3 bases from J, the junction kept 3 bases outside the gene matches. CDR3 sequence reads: CASSLGSGRNYEQYF. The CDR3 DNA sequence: TGTGCCAGCAGCTTAGGTAGCGGGAGGAACTACGAGCAGTACTTC. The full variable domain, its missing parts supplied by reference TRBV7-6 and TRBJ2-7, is GAGVSQSPRYKVTKRGQDVALRCDPISGHVSLYWYRQALGQGPEFLTYFNYEAQQDKSGLPNDRFSAERPEGSISTLTIQRTEQRDSAMYRCASSLGSGRNYEQYFGPGTRLTVT.

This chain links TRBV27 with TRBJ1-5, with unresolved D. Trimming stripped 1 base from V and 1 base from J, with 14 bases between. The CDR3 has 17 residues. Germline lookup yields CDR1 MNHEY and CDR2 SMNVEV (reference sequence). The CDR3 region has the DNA TGTGCCAGCAGTTTATACCCCCTGGAGGGAAGCAATCAGCCCCAGCATTTT. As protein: CASSLYPLEGSNQPQHF.

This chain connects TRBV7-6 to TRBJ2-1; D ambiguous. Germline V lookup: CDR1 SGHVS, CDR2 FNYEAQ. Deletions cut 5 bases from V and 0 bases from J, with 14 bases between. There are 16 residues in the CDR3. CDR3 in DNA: TGTGCCAGCAGCCCCGCCGGCGGTGTCTCCTACAATGAGCAGTTCTTC. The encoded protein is CASSPAGGVSYNEQFF.

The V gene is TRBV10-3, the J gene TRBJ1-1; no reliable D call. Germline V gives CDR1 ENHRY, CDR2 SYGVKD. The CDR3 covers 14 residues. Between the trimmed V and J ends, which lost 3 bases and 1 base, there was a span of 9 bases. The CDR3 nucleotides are TGTGCCATCAGTGATCGGGGTGGGAACACTGAAGCTTTCTTT. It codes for CAISDRGGNTEAFF.

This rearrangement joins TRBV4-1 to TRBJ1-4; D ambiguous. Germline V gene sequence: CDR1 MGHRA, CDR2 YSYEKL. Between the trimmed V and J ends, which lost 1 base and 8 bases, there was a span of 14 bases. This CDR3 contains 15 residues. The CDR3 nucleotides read TGCGCCAGCAGCCAAGTCACCGGACTGGAGGAAAAACTGTTTTTT. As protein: CASSQVTGLEEKLFF.

The CDR3 nucleotides are TGTGCCAGCTCACCCCCTGGGGGGGGAGGCACAGATACGCAGTATTTT. The encoded protein is CASSPPGGGGTDTQYF. The V gene is TRBV18, the J gene TRBJ2-3; 7 bases match TRBD2. Trimming cost V 3 bases and J 1 base; bases outside gene matches: 7. The germline V gene has CDR1 KGHSH and CDR2 LQKENI. The CDR3 spans 16 residues.

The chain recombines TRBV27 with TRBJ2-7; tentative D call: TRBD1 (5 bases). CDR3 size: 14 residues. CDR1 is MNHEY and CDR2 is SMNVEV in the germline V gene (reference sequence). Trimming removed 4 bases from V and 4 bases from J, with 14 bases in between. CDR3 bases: TGTGCCAGCAGTTCCGAGACAGATCTTTACGAGCAGTACTTC. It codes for CASSSETDLYEQYF.

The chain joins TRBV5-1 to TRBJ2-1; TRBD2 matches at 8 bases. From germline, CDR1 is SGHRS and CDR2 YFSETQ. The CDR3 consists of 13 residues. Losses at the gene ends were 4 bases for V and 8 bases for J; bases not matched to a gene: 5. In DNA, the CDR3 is TGCGCCAGCAGCCCGGGAGGGAAGGATGAGCAGTTCTTC. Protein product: CASSPGGKDEQFF.

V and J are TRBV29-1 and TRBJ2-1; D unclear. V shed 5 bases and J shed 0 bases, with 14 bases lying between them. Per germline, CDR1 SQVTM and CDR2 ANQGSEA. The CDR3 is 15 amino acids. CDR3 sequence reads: CSVPDKPRSYNEQFF. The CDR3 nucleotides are TGCAGCGTTCCCGATAAGCCTCGCTCCTACAATGAGCAGTTCTTC.

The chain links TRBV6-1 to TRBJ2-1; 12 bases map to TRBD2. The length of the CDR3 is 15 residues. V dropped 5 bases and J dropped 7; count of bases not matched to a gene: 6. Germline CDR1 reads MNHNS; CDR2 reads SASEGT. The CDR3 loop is CASSKTSGSSNEQFF. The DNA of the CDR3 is TGTGCCAGCAGTAAGACTAGCGGGAGTTCTAATGAGCAGTTCTTC.

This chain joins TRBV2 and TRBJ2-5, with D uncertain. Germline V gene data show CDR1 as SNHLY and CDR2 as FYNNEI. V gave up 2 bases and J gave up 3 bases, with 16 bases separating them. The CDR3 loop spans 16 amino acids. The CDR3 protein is CASSEYEAEIEETQYF. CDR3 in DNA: TGTGCCAGCAGTGAATATGAGGCGGAGATCGAAGAGACCCAGTACTTC.

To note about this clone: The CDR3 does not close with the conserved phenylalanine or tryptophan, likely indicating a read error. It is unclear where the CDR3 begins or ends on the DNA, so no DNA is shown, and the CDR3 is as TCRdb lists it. CDR3 region: CASSSRYTTL. The V and J genes are TRBV6-6 and TRBJ1-2. The CDR3 has 10 amino acids, counting both end residues. Germline CDR1 MNHNY, CDR2 SVGAGI (reference sequence).

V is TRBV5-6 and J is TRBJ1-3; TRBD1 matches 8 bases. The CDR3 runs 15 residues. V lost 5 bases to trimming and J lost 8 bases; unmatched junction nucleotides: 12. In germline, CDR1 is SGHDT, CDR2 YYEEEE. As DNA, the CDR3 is TGTGCCAGCAGTTATCCAGGGGGCGCAGAGGACACCATATATTTT. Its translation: CASSYPGGAEDTIYF.

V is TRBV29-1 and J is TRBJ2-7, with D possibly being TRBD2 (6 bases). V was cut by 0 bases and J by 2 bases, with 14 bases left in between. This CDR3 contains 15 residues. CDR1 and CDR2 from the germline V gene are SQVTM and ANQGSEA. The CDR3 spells CSVEDRGVSPYEQYF. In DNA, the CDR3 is TGCAGCGTTGAAGATCGCGGGGTATCGCCCTACGAGCAGTACTTC.

The DNA of the CDR3 is TGCGCCAGCAGCCCCCTCGGACAGGGAACGAGGAGGTCTAACTATGGCTACACCTTC. It codes for CASSPLGQGTRRSNYGYTF. The chain combines TRBV4-1 with TRBJ1-2; 8 nucleotides agree with TRBD1. There are 19 residues in the CDR3. V shed 4 bases and J 0 bases; nucleotides not matched to a gene: 16. CDR1 is MGHRA, CDR2 YSYEKL, per germline.

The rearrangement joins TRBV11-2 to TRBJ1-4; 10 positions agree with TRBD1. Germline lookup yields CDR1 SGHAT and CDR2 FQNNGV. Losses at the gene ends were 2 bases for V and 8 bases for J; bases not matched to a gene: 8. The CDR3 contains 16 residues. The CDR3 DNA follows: TGTGCCAGCAGCTTATCGTCCGGGACAGGGGAAGAAAAACTGTTTTTT. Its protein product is CASSLSSGTGEEKLFF. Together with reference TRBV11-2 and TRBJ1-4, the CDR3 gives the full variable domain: EAGVAQSPRYKIIEKRQSVAFWCNPISGHATLYWYQQILGQGPKLLIQFQNNGVVDDSQLPKDRFSAERLKGVDSTLKIQPAKLEDSAVYLCASSLSSGTGEEKLFFGSGTQLSVL.

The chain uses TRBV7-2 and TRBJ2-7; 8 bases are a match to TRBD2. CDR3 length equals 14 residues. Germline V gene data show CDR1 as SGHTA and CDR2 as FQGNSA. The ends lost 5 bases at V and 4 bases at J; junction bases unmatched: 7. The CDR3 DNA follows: TGTGCCAGCAGCCCACAAGGCGGGGGGTACGAGCAGTACTTC. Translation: CASSPQGGGYEQYF. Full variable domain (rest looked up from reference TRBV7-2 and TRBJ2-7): GAGVSQSPSNKVTEKGKDVELRCDPISGHTALYWYRQSLGQGLEFLIYFQGNSAPDKSGLPSDRFSAERTGGSVSTLTIQRTQQEDSAVYLCASSPQGGGYEQYFGPGTRLTVT.

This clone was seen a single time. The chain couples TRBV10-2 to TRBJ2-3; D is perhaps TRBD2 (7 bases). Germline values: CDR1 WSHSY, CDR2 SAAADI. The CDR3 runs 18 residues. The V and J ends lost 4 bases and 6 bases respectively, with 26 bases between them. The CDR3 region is CASSALGGGAQRIDTQYF. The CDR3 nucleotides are TGCGCCAGCAGTGCCCTGGGGGGGGGCGCTCAGCGAATCGATACGCAGTATTTT.

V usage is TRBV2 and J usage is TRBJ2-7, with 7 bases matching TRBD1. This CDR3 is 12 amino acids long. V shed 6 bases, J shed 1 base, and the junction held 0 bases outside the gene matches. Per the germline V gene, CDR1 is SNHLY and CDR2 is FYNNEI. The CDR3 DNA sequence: TGTGCCAGCAGGGGACAGTCCTACGAGCAGTACTTC. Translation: CASRGQSYEQYF.

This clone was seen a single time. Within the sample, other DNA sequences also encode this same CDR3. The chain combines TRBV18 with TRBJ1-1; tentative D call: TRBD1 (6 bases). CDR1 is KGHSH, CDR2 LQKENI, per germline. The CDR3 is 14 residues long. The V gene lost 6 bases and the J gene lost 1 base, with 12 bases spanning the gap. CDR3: CASSPDRQNTEAFF. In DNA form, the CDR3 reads TGTGCCAGCTCTCCCGACAGGCAGAACACTGAAGCTTTCTTT. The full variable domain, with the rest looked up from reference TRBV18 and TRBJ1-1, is NAGVMQNPRHLVRRRGQEARLRCSPMKGHSHVYWYRQLPEEGLKFMVYLQKENIIDESGMPKERFSAEFPKEGPSILRIQQVVRGDSAAYFCASSPDRQNTEAFFGQGTRLTVV.